The 25 T cell receptor beta chains below were found in one sample sequenced in a study of T cell responses to AZD1222 COVID-19 vaccine (dated by TCRdb to the early 2020s). The time point label of this sample denotes: baseline before first vaccination. To prepare the library, the immunoSEQ multiplex PCR assay was applied. Not all clones reach the TCRdb copy of this immuneACCESS table, which keeps in-frame sequences only. Checked studies attribute under half of the gap to unresolved V genes and leave the rest unexplained. Here the sample has some 99,000 clones; 70% to 90% occur a single time. The ten largest clonotypes hold 17% of the sample. Sequenced material: peripheral blood, taken on day 0 of AZD1222 vaccination. The receptor source for this set is an adult in good health.

The genes are TRBV7-2 and TRBJ2-5, with D uncertain. Per germline, CDR1 SGHTA and CDR2 FQGNSA. The CDR3 covers 14 residues. V lost 1 base and J lost 2, with 8 bases in between. The CDR3, as DNA: TGTGCCAGCAGCTTAGTGCTGAATCAAGAGACCCAGTACTTC. It codes for CASSLVLNQETQYF.

The chain has TRBV7-9 and TRBJ2-7; 7 positions agree with TRBD1. J lost 0 bases, V lost 6 bases, and 8 bases had no gene match. This CDR3 is built from 15 residues. CDR1 SEHNR and CDR2 FQNEAQ come from the germline V gene (reference sequence). The CDR3: CASSQWWDSSYEQYF. In DNA, the CDR3 is TGTGCCAGCAGTCAGTGGTGGGACAGCTCCTACGAGCAGTACTTC.

This clone turned up a few times. V gene TRBV6-5 combines with J gene TRBJ1-6; no clear D. V lost 6 bases and J 5 bases, leaving 8 bases between the germline ends. This CDR3 has 13 residues. The germline V gene has CDR1 MNHEY and CDR2 SVGAGI. CDR3 amino acids: CASRPRDNSPLHF. CDR3 nucleotides: TGTGCCAGCAGGCCTCGGGATAATTCACCCCTCCACTTT.

This rearrangement joins TRBV6-1 to TRBJ1-5, with D perhaps matching TRBD1 (5 bases). Trimming stripped 2 bases from V and 1 base from J, with 12 bases between. The CDR3 covers 16 residues. The germline V gene encodes CDR1 MNHNS and CDR2 SASEGT. The CDR3 reads CASSEHYGGSNQPQHF. DNA for the CDR3: TGTGCCAGCAGTGAACATTACGGGGGGAGCAATCAGCCCCAGCATTTT.

The chain employs TRBV7-9 and TRBJ2-1; D unclear. V lost 2 bases, J lost 6 bases, and 11 bases lay in between. CDR3 size: 14 residues. Germline-derived CDR1 and CDR2 are SEHNR and FQNEAQ (reference sequence). Written as DNA, the CDR3 is TGTGCCAGCAGCTTACGTCTAGTGTTCAATGAGCAGTTCTTC. This sequence encodes CASSLRLVFNEQFF.

The chain employs TRBV3-1 (or the pseudogene TRBV3-2) and TRBJ1-3; tentative D call: TRBD1 (5 bases). The V and J ends lost 5 bases and 4 bases respectively, with 21 bases between them. The CDR3 totals 17 residues. Germline V gene sequence: CDR1 LGHDT, CDR2 YNNKEL (reference sequence). The CDR3 protein is CASSDSSQGTSGNTIYF. As DNA, the CDR3 is TGTGCCAGCAGCGATAGTTCCCAGGGAACAAGCGGAAACACCATATATTTT.

The J gene is TRBJ1-5, the V gene TRBV19, with D uncertain. Germline CDR1 is LNHDA and CDR2 is SQIVND (reference sequence). Between the trimmed V and J ends, which lost 8 bases and 8 bases, there was a span of 19 bases. The CDR3 sequence is 14 residues long. CDR3 protein: CASGPAISKKPQHF. The CDR3 DNA reads TGTGCCAGTGGGCCCGCTATTTCAAAAAAGCCCCAGCATTTT.

The V and J genes are TRBV11-3 and TRBJ2-1; 10 positions agree with TRBD2. CDR3 length equals 17 residues. In germline, CDR1 is SGHNT, CDR2 YENEEA. Trimming removed 1 base from V and 1 base from J; junction bases left unmatched: 4. CDR3 in amino acids: CASSLVLAGTSYNEQFF. CDR3 DNA sequence: TGTGCCAGCAGCTTAGTACTAGCGGGGACATCCTACAATGAGCAGTTCTTC.

The chain couples TRBV2 to TRBJ2-7; D is ambiguous. The germline V and J ends were trimmed by 11 bases and 3 bases, with 11 bases remaining between them. Germline V gives CDR1 SNHLY, CDR2 FYNNEI. The CDR3 covers 11 residues. DNA of the CDR3: TGTGCCTCGGCCACCAACTACGAGCAGTACTTC. Its translation: CASATNYEQYF.

This chain links TRBV29-1 with TRBJ2-7; D gene uncertain. Trimming took 6 bases from V and 6 from J, leaving 15 bases between them. The germline V gene encodes CDR1 SQVTM and CDR2 ANQGSEA. The CDR3 has 12 residues. CDR3 bases: TGCAGCGTCCGTAGGGCCGGTGGCGAGCAGTACGTC. Its protein is CSVRRAGGEQYV.

The chain recombines TRBV5-6 with TRBJ1-2; TRBD1 aligns across 9 bases. This CDR3 contains 15 residues. The J segment lost 3 bases and the V segment lost 0 bases, leaving 3 bases of the junction unmatched. The V gene's germline CDR1 is SGHDT and CDR2 YYEEEE. The chain's CDR3 is CASSLAGQGDYGYTF. In DNA, the CDR3 is TGTGCCAGCAGCTTGGCGGGACAGGGCGACTATGGCTACACCTTC.

J is TRBJ2-3 and V is TRBV28; perhaps TRBD2 as D (5 bases). This CDR3 has 16 residues. Trimming left V 1 base short and J 2 bases short, with 13 bases between. CDR1 is MDHEN and CDR2 is SYDVKM in the germline V gene. In nucleotides, the CDR3 is TGTGCCAGCAGTTTATACCCCCTCGGACTCACAGATACGCAGTATTTT. Translated, it gives CASSLYPLGLTDTQYF.

The chain combines TRBV10-3 with TRBJ2-1; 8 bases are a match to TRBD2. The J segment lost 7 bases and the V segment lost 6 bases, leaving 8 bases of the junction unmatched. The CDR3 contains 14 residues. Germline V gives CDR1 ENHRY, CDR2 SYGVKD. CDR3: CAIRSGGGVNEQFF. The CDR3 coding sequence is TGTGCCATCAGGTCCGGGGGGGGCGTTAATGAGCAGTTCTTC.

Remarks on this clone: Relative to the germline gene, one junction end is altered; a read error may explain this. The DNA for the CDR3 is TGTGTCAGCACCCCCGGGACAGGGTACGAAAAACTGTTTTTT. Amino acid sequence: CVSTPGTGYEKLFF. The chain combines TRBV7-6 with TRBJ1-4; 9 bases agree with TRBD1. Germline V gene sequence: CDR1 SGHVS, CDR2 FNYEAQ. The CDR3 is 14 residues long.

This chain joins TRBV7-2 and TRBJ2-1, with 10 bases fitting TRBD2. With 1 base clipped from V and 1 base from J, the junction kept 1 base outside the gene matches. The germline CDR1 and CDR2 sequences are SGHTA and FQGNSA. The CDR3 spans 16 residues. The CDR3 region has the DNA TGTGCCAGCAGCTTAGGACTAGCGGGTTCCTACAATGAGCAGTTCTTC. This sequence encodes CASSLGLAGSYNEQFF.

J is TRBJ1-1 and V is TRBV29-1; a possible D gene is TRBD1 (5 bases). Trimming cost V 5 bases and J 4 bases, with 17 bases left between them. The CDR3 covers 14 residues. The germline gives CDR1 SQVTM, CDR2 ANQGSEA. CDR3 sequence reads: CSVNRGPTGTEAFF. CDR3 DNA sequence: TGCAGCGTTAACCGGGGCCCGACGGGCACTGAAGCTTTCTTT.

A single count supports this clone. The chain joins TRBV11-3 to TRBJ2-1; 10 bases agree with TRBD2. Germline assignment: CDR1 SGHNT and CDR2 YENEEA. The junction had 5 bases not matched to a gene; V was cut back by 5 bases and J by 4 bases. This CDR3 spans 15 amino acids. The CDR3 protein is CASSPRTSGYNEQFF. In DNA, the CDR3 is TGTGCCAGCAGCCCTCGGACTAGCGGATACAATGAGCAGTTCTTC.

The chain links TRBV30 to TRBJ2-7; tentative D call: TRBD1 (5 bases). The germline CDR1 and CDR2 sequences are GTSNPN and SVGIG (reference sequence). V lost 1 base and J 1 base, leaving 8 bases between the germline ends. The CDR3 length is 13 residues. CDR3 bases: TGTGCCTGGAGTGGAACAGGATCCTACGAGCAGTACTTC. Protein product: CAWSGTGSYEQYF.

The chain employs TRBV28 and TRBJ2-7; 7 bases map to TRBD1. CDR3 length: 13 residues. The germline V gene has CDR1 MDHEN and CDR2 SYDVKM. J gave up 3 bases and V 5 bases, and 4 bases lay outside the gene matches. CDR3 loop: CASSITGVYEQYV. CDR3 DNA: TGTGCCAGCAGTATTACAGGGGTCTACGAGCAGTACGTC.

The chain uses TRBV6-2 or TRBV6-3 and TRBJ2-1, with 8 bases matching TRBD2. The CDR3 totals 16 residues. Per germline, CDR1 MNHEY and CDR2 SVGEGT. V lost 2 bases to trimming and J lost 4 bases; unmatched junction nucleotides: 7. This CDR3 is CASSYGASGFYNEQFF. CDR3 DNA sequence: TGTGCCAGCAGTTACGGGGCTAGCGGGTTTTACAATGAGCAGTTCTTC.

The chain links TRBV20-1 to TRBJ2-1; no definite D call. The V end lost 6 bases, the J end lost 10 bases, and 10 bases lay between the germline ends. CDR1 and CDR2 (germline): DFQATT, SNEGSKA (reference sequence). The CDR3 loop spans 10 amino acids. The CDR3 loop reads CSASRIEQFF. CDR3 DNA sequence: TGCAGTGCATCTAGGATCGAGCAGTTCTTC.

The rearrangement links TRBV15 to TRBJ2-6; 9 bases line up with TRBD1. The CDR3 length is 18 residues. Germline CDR1 and CDR2: LNHNV and YYDKDF (reference sequence). Trimming cost V 1 base and J 3 bases; bases outside gene matches: 7. CDR3 region: CATSRAGTGLLGANVLTF. In nucleotides, the CDR3 is TGTGCCACCAGCAGAGCTGGGACAGGGCTTCTTGGGGCCAACGTCCTGACTTTC.

V usage is TRBV6-1 and J usage is TRBJ2-7; 8 nucleotides agree with TRBD1. The V gene end was trimmed by 7 bases and the J gene end by 6 bases; junction bases not matched to a gene: 14. The CDR3 sequence is 15 residues long. CDR1 and CDR2 from the germline V gene are MNHNS and SASEGT. The CDR3 sequence: CASKPSRGRSGEQYF. The CDR3 coding sequence is TGTGCCAGCAAACCTAGCAGGGGGCGATCAGGCGAGCAGTACTTC.

V and J are TRBV2 and TRBJ1-6; TRBD1 is a possible D gene (6 bases). Trimming stripped 2 bases from V and 7 bases from J, with 15 bases between. Germline V gene sequence: CDR1 SNHLY, CDR2 FYNNEI. CDR3 length: 16 amino acids. The CDR3 here is CASSERGGSPNSPLHF. The CDR3 DNA is TGTGCCAGCAGTGAAAGGGGGGGGTCCCCCAATTCACCCCTCCACTTT.

The chain combines TRBV7-2 with TRBJ2-2, with 10 bases that match TRBD2. CDR3 length: 16 amino acids. CDR1 and CDR2 (germline): SGHTA, FQGNSA. J gave up 6 bases and V 6 bases, and 10 bases lay outside the gene matches. The CDR3 region has the DNA TGTGCCAGCAGGGAGGAAAGCGGGGGGGCACCCGGGGAGCTGTTTTTT. This translates into CASREESGGAPGELFF. The full variable domain, its missing parts supplied by reference TRBV7-2 and TRBJ2-2, is GAGVSQSPSNKVTEKGKDVELRCDPISGHTALYWYRQSLGQGLEFLIYFQGNSAPDKSGLPSDRFSAERTGGSVSTLTIQRTQQEDSAVYLCASREESGGAPGELFFGEGSRLTVL.